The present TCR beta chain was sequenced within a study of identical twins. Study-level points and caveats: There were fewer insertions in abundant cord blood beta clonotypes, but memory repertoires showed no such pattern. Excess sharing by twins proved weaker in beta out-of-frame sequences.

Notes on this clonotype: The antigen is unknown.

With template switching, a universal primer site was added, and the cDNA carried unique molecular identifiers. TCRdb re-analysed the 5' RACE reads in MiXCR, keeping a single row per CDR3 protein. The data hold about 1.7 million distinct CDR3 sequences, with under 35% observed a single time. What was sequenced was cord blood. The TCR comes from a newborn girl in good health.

The CDR3 sequence is CASSLDRGLKNEQYF. The CDR3 DNA follows: TGTGCCAGCAGTCTGGACAGGGGGCTTAAAAACGAGCAGTACTTC. J is TRBJ2-7 and V is TRBV27; the match to TRBD1 covers 11 bases. The V and J ends lost 5 bases and 5 bases, in that order; junction bases with no gene match: 8. The CDR3 sequence is 15 residues long. The germline CDR1 and CDR2 sequences are MNHEY and SMNVEV (reference sequence).